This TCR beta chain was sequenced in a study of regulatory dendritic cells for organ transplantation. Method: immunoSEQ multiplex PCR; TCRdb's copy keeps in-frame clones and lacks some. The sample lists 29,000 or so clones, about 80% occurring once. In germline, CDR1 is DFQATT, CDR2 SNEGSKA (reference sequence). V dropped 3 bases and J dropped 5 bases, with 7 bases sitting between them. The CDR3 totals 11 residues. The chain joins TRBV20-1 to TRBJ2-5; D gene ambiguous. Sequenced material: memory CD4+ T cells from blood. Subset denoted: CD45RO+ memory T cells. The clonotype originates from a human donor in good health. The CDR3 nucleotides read TGCAGTGCTAGCCCATCCGAGACCCAGTACTTC. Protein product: CSASPSETQYF.